The source of this T cell receptor beta chain is a study of blood T cell repertoires in COVID-19 (dated by TCRdb to 2020 to 2021). For the wider study: Samples covering the acute and convalescent phases of COVID-19 were provided by collaborators in the United States, Italy and Spain. The material from the prospective study consisted of cDNA or gDNA derived from T cells, B-cell-depleted T cells, or PBMCs. Subjects who had been exposed to COVID-19, were actively infected with it, or had recovered from it provided the deeply sampled blood TCRbeta repertoires that made up the dataset. A freely available public database, intended as a resource for researchers studying the immune response to SARS-CoV-2, is where the repertoires were released. Samples came from the ongoing ImmuneRACE study (first 160 participants) plus 1,254 subjects from 6 global collaborators. Nearly every sample came with metadata listing a de-identified subject ID, COVID-19 status, age in years and sex. Where available, HLA class I and class II types were obtained from metadata supplied by the sample provider rather than from assay-based typing.

About this clone itself: Which antigen it targets is not known. Within one base of it there is no much larger clone, and no base qualities were kept.

In the prospective study, participants were roughly 18 to 100 years old, resided in approximately 25 geographic areas of the United States, and were enrolled through a virtual design. In the prospective study, cohorts were assigned on the basis of participant-reported clinical history obtained from a screening survey and a study questionnaire. ImmuneRACE Cohort 3 recovered participants were defined by two consecutive negative NP/OP PCR tests, healthcare professional clearance, or symptom resolution. In the prospective study, mobile phlebotomists collected whole blood, serum and a nasopharyngeal or oropharyngeal swab from each participant. Over a roughly 2-month period, participants in the prospective study had the option of providing additional blood draws and questionnaires. Before DNA extraction, blood samples from the prospective study were shipped at room temperature or frozen. Trimming costs V 3 bases and J 3 bases, and their ends lie 18 bases apart. CDR1 is given as SEHNR and CDR2 as FQNEAQ, both from the germline V gene (reference sequence). The CDR3 sequence holds 17 residues, the cysteine and phenylalanine included. Here the CDR3 DNA is all that survives: 51 bases in frame from base 1.

The immunoSEQ Assay, a bias-controlled multiplex PCR, was used to amplify TCRbeta CDR3 regions from genomic DNA. The study's processing was this. Within the assay, amplification of reference gene primers was used to estimate how many nucleated cells each sample contained. To quantify the absolute abundance of each unique TCRbeta CDR3 rearrangement, sequence reads were collapsed and filtered. For each sample, productive Simpson clonality was calculated as the square root of Simpson's diversity index across productive rearrangements. TCRdb's version of the immuneACCESS table is confined to in-frame rearrangements and falls short of the full clone set. An unresolved V gene accounts for under half of the shortfall where checked; the remainder is of unknown origin. V and J calls and clone size follow that table, whereas D and trimming were derived from the DNA. The sample table records approximately 250,000 clones; approximately 88% of these occur just once. In total, the top ten clones hold 0.75% to 1% of the sample.

Results and caveats for the whole study, not just this receptor: The quantity of clinical and demographic metadata differed by source and by participant and was supplied without curation.

Material: PBMCs or T cells enriched from blood (not recorded which). This receptor was taken from a young woman who had recovered from COVID-19. The chain links TRBV7-9 with TRBJ2-1; TRBD1 is possibly the D segment (6 matching bases). The DNA sequence follows: TGTGCCAGCAGCTTCCCACCGGGACAAGGGTTCTACAATGAGCAGTTCTTC. Its protein product is CASSFPPGQGFYNEQFF.